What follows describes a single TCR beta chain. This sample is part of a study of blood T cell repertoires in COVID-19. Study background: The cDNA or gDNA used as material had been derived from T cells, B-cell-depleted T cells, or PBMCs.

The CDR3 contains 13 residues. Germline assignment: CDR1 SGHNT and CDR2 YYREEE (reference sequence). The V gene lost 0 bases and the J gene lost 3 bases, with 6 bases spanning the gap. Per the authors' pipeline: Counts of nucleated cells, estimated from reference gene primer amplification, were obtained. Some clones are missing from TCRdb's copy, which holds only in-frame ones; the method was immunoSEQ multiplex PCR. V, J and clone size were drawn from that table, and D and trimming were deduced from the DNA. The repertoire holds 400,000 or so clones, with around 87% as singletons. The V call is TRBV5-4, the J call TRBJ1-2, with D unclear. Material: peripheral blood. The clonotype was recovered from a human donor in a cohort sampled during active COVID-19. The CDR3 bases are TGTGCCAGCAGCTTGGACGGGTACTATGGCTACACCTTC. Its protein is CASSLDGYYGYTF.